This record concerns one T cell receptor (beta chain) sequence. Measured with immunoSEQ multiplex PCR; TCRdb has only the in-frame clones, and not every one. The sample lists about 140,000 clones; about 85% were seen once. The data were taken from a study of control samples from healthy donors and cancer patients. With V trimmed by 4 bases and J by 4 bases, 5 bases remained unmatched. Germline CDR1 is SGHKS and CDR2 is YYEKEE (reference sequence). This CDR3 contains 15 residues. The sample consisted of blood. The rearrangement joins TRBV5-5 to TRBJ2-7, with 13 bases that match TRBD2. The receptor was derived from a woman aged 25 to 45 in good health. CDR3 coding DNA: TGTGCCAGCAGCGGGACTAGCGGGAAAACGTACGAGCAGTACTTC. Translating it yields CASSGTSGKTYEQYF.